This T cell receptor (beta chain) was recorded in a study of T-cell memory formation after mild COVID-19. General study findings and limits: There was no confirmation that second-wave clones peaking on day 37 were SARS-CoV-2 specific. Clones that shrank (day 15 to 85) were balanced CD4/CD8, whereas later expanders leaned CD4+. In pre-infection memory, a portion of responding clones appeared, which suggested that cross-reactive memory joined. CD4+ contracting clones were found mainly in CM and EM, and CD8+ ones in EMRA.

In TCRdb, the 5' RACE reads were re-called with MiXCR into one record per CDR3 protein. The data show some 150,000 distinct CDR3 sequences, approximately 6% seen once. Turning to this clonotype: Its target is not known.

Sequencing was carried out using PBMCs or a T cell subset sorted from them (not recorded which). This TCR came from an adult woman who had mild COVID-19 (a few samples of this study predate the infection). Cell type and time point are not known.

The CDR3 DNA sequence: TGTGCCAGCAGCTTAGGAGCTGGGACAAAGTCTGGGACCCAGTACTTC. It specifies CASSLGAGTKSGTQYF. The V gene is TRBV7-2, the J gene TRBJ2-5, with a tentative D call TRBD1 (6 bases). The CDR3 runs to 16 residues. The germline V and J ends were trimmed by 1 base and 7 bases, with 19 bases remaining between them. Germline V lookup: CDR1 SGHTA, CDR2 FQGNSA.